This TCR beta chain was captured by sequencing in a study of PD-L1 blockade in urothelial cancer. About the research overall: At 6 weeks and at 3 weeks (second dose) after treatment start, blood was analyzed. Study outcomes and limitations: Tumor-linked clones in blood grew more by 3 weeks in durable-benefit patients.

The CDR3 runs 14 residues. The V gene's germline CDR1 is MDHEN and CDR2 SYDVKM. Germline trimming cut 3 bases from V and 10 bases from J; bases unmatched to any gene: 10. Data came from immunoSEQ multiplex PCR; TCRdb stores just in-frame clones and leaves some out. The sample lists tens of thousands of clones; roughly 90% were seen once. Documented time point: pretreatment peripheral blood. Note on this clone: Its antigen remains unknown.

The sample here was PBMCs, taken around atezolizumab (anti-PD-L1) treatment. This clonotype was obtained from a woman of 80 years or more with urothelial cancer. The chain links TRBV28 to TRBJ1-1; 8 nucleotides match TRBD1. Here the CDR3 DNA reads TGTGCCAGCAGTTTGACAGGGGCGAGGGGTGGAGCTTTCTTT. Protein sequence: CASSLTGARGGAFF.